The 26 T cell receptor beta chains below were found in one sample sequenced in a study of OX40 agonist ivuxolimab in advanced cancers. Repertoires were generated with immunoSEQ multiplex PCR, while TCRdb's copy carries only in-frame clones and drops some. The repertoire holds 60,000 to 70,000 clones, with about 87% as singletons. This specimen consisted of CD4+ or CD8+ T cells sorted from blood, obtained in a trial of the OX40 agonist ivuxolimab. All receptors derive from an adult with an advanced solid tumor such as melanoma, head and neck, liver or kidney cancer.

The J gene is TRBJ1-4, the V gene TRBV28; 8 positions agree with TRBD1. CDR3 length: 14 residues. The J segment lost 3 bases and the V segment lost 4 bases, leaving 1 base of the junction unmatched. CDR1 is MDHEN and CDR2 is SYDVKM in the germline V gene. The CDR3 is CASSSTGANEKLFF. The CDR3 DNA is TGTGCCAGCAGTTCGACAGGGGCTAATGAAAAACTGTTTTTT.

The chain links TRBV11-3 to TRBJ2-1, with D possibly matching TRBD1 (5 bases). The CDR3 length is 12 residues. Trimming took off 1 base at V and 15 bases at J, with 13 bases between the two ends. The germline CDR1 and CDR2 sequences are SGHNT and YENEEA. CDR3 coding DNA: TGTGCCAGCAGCTTAGGGCAGGGAAGCCCGTTCTTC. Translated: CASSLGQGSPFF.

The chain carries TRBV6-5 and TRBJ2-7; TRBD1 might be the D (6 bases). The CDR3 is made up of 15 amino acids. Trimming pared 5 bases from V and 0 bases from J, leaving 14 bases between. Germline CDR1 is MNHEY and CDR2 is SVGAGI. CDR3 sequence reads: CASSLGQFLSYEQYF. As DNA, the CDR3 is TGTGCCAGCAGTCTAGGACAGTTCCTCTCCTACGAGCAGTACTTC.

The genes are TRBV28 and TRBJ1-2; D unclear. Germline V gives CDR1 MDHEN, CDR2 SYDVKM. The CDR3 spans 17 residues. Trimming left V 0 bases short and J 3 bases short, with 17 bases between. CDR3 region: CASSLWIIGSWDYGYTF. CDR3 sequence (DNA): TGTGCCAGCAGTTTATGGATAATCGGGTCCTGGGACTATGGCTACACCTTC.

The V and J genes are TRBV19 and TRBJ2-1; D ambiguous. V gave up 4 bases and J gave up 0 bases, with 13 bases separating them. The CDR3 extends over 16 amino acids. The germline gives CDR1 LNHDA, CDR2 SQIVND (reference sequence). The CDR3 DNA reads TGTGCCAGTAGTAGACAACGGAAGAGCTCCTACAATGAGCAGTTCTTC. It encodes CASSRQRKSSYNEQFF.

This chain uses TRBV5-1 with TRBJ1-3, with TRBD1 matching 7 bases. The junction had 5 bases not matched to a gene; V was cut back by 7 bases and J by 1 base. This CDR3 has 14 residues. Germline V gene lookup returns CDR1 SGHRS and CDR2 YFSETQ. For the CDR3, the DNA is TGCGCCAGCGGGGAACAGGGGTCTGGAAACACCATATATTTT. This translates into CASGEQGSGNTIYF.

The V gene is TRBV18, the J gene TRBJ2-7; either TRBD1 or TRBD2 may supply D (5 bases each). The CDR3 is 13 amino acids. Per germline, CDR1 KGHSH and CDR2 LQKENI. Trimming took off 4 bases at V and 1 base at J, with 8 bases between the two ends. The CDR3 sequence: CASSRDRSYEQYF. CDR3 coding DNA: TGTGCCAGCTCACGGGACCGGTCCTACGAGCAGTACTTC.

The V and J genes are TRBV30 and TRBJ2-4; D is unclear. The CDR3 covers 11 residues. Germline CDR1 reads GTSNPN; CDR2 reads SVGIG (reference sequence). The V and J ends lost 1 base and 11 bases respectively, with 9 bases between them. CDR3 residues: CAWSASPVQYF. CDR3 DNA sequence: TGTGCCTGGAGTGCCAGCCCCGTTCAGTACTTC.

The J gene is TRBJ1-1, the V gene TRBV2; 8 bases fit TRBD1. This CDR3 comprises 14 residues. J gave up 4 bases and V 6 bases, and 7 bases lay outside the gene matches. In germline, CDR1 is SNHLY, CDR2 FYNNEI. The CDR3 here is CASSRDRSVTEAFF. The CDR3 bases are TGTGCCAGCAGCCGGGACAGGAGCGTCACTGAAGCTTTCTTT.

The chain carries TRBV14 and TRBJ1-4; perhaps TRBD1 as D (6 bases). The CDR3 sequence is 13 residues long. Germline V lookup: CDR1 SGHDN, CDR2 FVKESK. Between the trimmed V and J ends, which lost 1 base and 10 bases, there was a span of 10 bases. The DNA of the CDR3 is TGTGCCAGCAGCCAAGGGGGGACATTAAAACTGTTTTTT. Protein product: CASSQGGTLKLFF.

The rearrangement links TRBV9 to TRBJ1-5; D is ambiguous. In germline, CDR1 is SGDLS, CDR2 YYNGEE. The V end was cut by 0 bases, the J end by 9 bases, with 19 bases between. The CDR3 covers 16 residues. CDR3 coding DNA: TGTGCCAGCAGCGTAGACGCCGGAGGATCAGCTGGGCCCCAGCATTTT. It translates to CASSVDAGGSAGPQHF.

This chain uses TRBV28 with TRBJ1-5; D is possibly TRBD1 (6 bases). The CDR3 has 14 residues. Trimming pared 3 bases from V and 7 bases from J, leaving 13 bases between. CDR1 and CDR2 from the germline V gene are MDHEN and SYDVKM. CDR3 amino acids: CASSFQVGGQPQHF. CDR3 DNA sequence: TGTGCCAGCAGTTTTCAGGTAGGGGGACAGCCCCAGCATTTT.

The chain uses TRBV25-1 and TRBJ2-1, with 7 bases identical to TRBD1. The CDR3 covers 15 residues. J was trimmed by 4 bases and V by 6 bases; bases with no gene match: 9. Per the germline V gene, CDR1 is MGHDK and CDR2 is SYGVNS. CDR3 sequence: CASRDGTDFYNEQFF. DNA for the CDR3: TGTGCCAGCAGAGACGGGACAGACTTTTACAATGAGCAGTTCTTC.

The chain combines TRBV29-1 with TRBJ1-2; tentative D call: TRBD1 (5 bases). The germline V gene has CDR1 SQVTM and CDR2 ANQGSEA. V dropped 5 bases and J dropped 7 bases, with 14 bases sitting between them. This CDR3 is 12 amino acids long. CDR3 bases: TGCAGCGTTCCCAGGGACGTCAGTGGCTACACCTTC. Translating it yields CSVPRDVSGYTF.

The chain links TRBV29-1 to TRBJ1-1; D unclear. From germline, CDR1 is SQVTM and CDR2 ANQGSEA. The V end was cut by 5 bases, the J end by 6 bases, with 10 bases between. The CDR3 runs 11 residues. The CDR3: CSVLEEPEAFF. CDR3 sequence (DNA): TGCAGCGTTCTCGAAGAACCTGAAGCTTTCTTT.

About this clone itself: The junction does not match germline at one end; this may be a read error. The chain uses TRBV29-1 and TRBJ2-1; no clear D gene. From germline, CDR1 is SQVTM and CDR2 ANQGSEA. The CDR3 has 14 residues. CDR3 DNA: TGCAGCGTGGAAGCTAGGGAATCCTACAATGAGCAGTTCTTC. It encodes CSVEARESYNEQFF.

This clone appeared a few times. The V and J genes are TRBV4-1 and TRBJ1-1, with a weak D call TRBD1 (6 bases). The CDR3 runs 16 residues. V was shortened by 6 bases and J by 1 base, with 18 bases between the two germline ends. CDR1 and CDR2 (germline): MGHRA, YSYEKL. Written as DNA, the CDR3 is TGCGCCAGCAGGTTAATATTCTCGACAGGGAACACTGAAGCTTTCTTT. Amino acid sequence: CASRLIFSTGNTEAFF.

Ten or more counts support this clone. The rearrangement uses TRBV19 and TRBJ2-7; tentatively, D is TRBD1 (5 bases). V gave up 6 bases and J gave up 0 bases, with 12 bases separating them. The CDR3 extends over 14 amino acids. Germline loops: CDR1 LNHDA, CDR2 SQIVND (reference sequence). CDR3 sequence: CASSLLGASYEQYF. Here the CDR3 DNA reads TGTGCCAGTAGCCTCCTTGGGGCCTCCTACGAGCAGTACTTC.

The gene calls are TRBV28 and TRBJ2-7, with TRBD1 as a possible D gene (6 bases). V was shortened by 4 bases and J by 0 bases, with 13 bases between the two germline ends. Per the germline V gene, CDR1 is MDHEN and CDR2 is SYDVKM. This CDR3 contains 15 residues. The CDR3 DNA reads as TGTGCCAGCAGTTCCTCCGGGACACCCTCCTACGAGCAGTACTTC. Amino acids: CASSSSGTPSYEQYF. Supplemented by reference TRBV28 and TRBJ2-7, the full variable domain reads DVKVTQSSRYLVKRTGEKVFLECVQDMDHENMFWYRQDPGLGLRLIYFSYDVKMKEKGDIPEGYSVSREKKERFSLILESASTNQTSMYLCASSSSGTPSYEQYFGPGTRLTVT.

The chain joins TRBV19 to TRBJ1-1, with D hard to call. The CDR3 has 14 amino acids. CDR1 is LNHDA and CDR2 is SQIVND in the germline V gene (reference sequence). Trimming took off 5 bases at V and 3 bases at J, with 13 bases between the two ends. The CDR3 bases are TGTGCCAGTAGTCATGGGAACACCTACACTGAAGCTTTCTTT. Encoded protein: CASSHGNTYTEAFF.

The chain combines TRBV18 with TRBJ2-5; D unresolved. Germline V CDR1 and CDR2: KGHSH, LQKENI. Trimming removed 3 bases at V and 3 bases at J, with 8 bases between. The CDR3 consists of 13 residues. This CDR3 is CASSPGTKETQYF. The CDR3 nucleotides are TGTGCCAGCTCACCGGGTACCAAAGAGACCCAGTACTTC.

The rearrangement links TRBV2 to TRBJ1-1, with 7 bases lining up with TRBD1. CDR1 and CDR2 from the germline V gene are SNHLY and FYNNEI. The V gene end was trimmed by 7 bases and the J gene end by 0 bases; junction bases not matched to a gene: 2. The length of the CDR3 is 13 residues. CDR3 protein: CASMGQMNTEAFF. CDR3 DNA: TGTGCCAGCATGGGACAGATGAACACTGAAGCTTTCTTT.

The chain joins TRBV25-1 to TRBJ2-5; TRBD1 aligns across 8 bases. The V and J ends lost 1 base and 2 bases, in that order; junction bases with no gene match: 6. Germline CDR1 is MGHDK and CDR2 is SYGVNS. This CDR3 is 16 amino acids long. Here the CDR3 DNA reads TGTGCCAGCAGTGAATCCTACAGGGGGATACAAGAGACCCAGTACTTC. Translated, it gives CASSESYRGIQETQYF. Full variable domain (remainder filled in from reference TRBV25-1 and TRBJ2-5): EADIYQTPRYLVIGTGKKITLECSQTMGHDKMYWYQQDPGMELHLIHYSYGVNSTEKGDLSSESTVSRIRTEHFPLTLESARPSHTSQYLCASSESYRGIQETQYFGPGTRLLVL.

This chain uses TRBV28 with TRBJ1-2, with D perhaps matching TRBD1 (6 bases). This CDR3 has 15 residues. The V gene's germline CDR1 is MDHEN and CDR2 SYDVKM. The V gene lost 3 bases and the J gene lost 7 bases, with 18 bases spanning the gap. In DNA, the CDR3 is TGTGCCAGCAGTTTCAGCCCTGACAGGTTGCTTGGCTACACCTTC. This sequence encodes CASSFSPDRLLGYTF.

The J gene is TRBJ2-5, the V gene TRBV28; D is possibly TRBD2 (6 bases). Deletions cut 2 bases from V and 10 bases from J, with 17 bases between. The CDR3 is 14 amino acids. Germline CDR1 MDHEN, CDR2 SYDVKM. DNA of the CDR3: TGTGCCAGCAGTTTAACCCAGCGTGGAGGGAGCCAGTACTTC. The encoded protein is CASSLTQRGGSQYF.

The chain employs TRBV7-6 and TRBJ2-5; TRBD1 matches at 9 bases. This CDR3 has 15 residues. CDR1 is SGHVS and CDR2 is FNYEAQ in the germline V gene. V gave up 1 base and J gave up 11 bases; unmatched junction bases: 11. The chain's CDR3 is CASSLGAGTGQEQYF. CDR3 coding DNA: TGTGCCAGCAGCTTAGGGGCCGGGACAGGGCAAGAGCAGTACTTC.